This T cell receptor (beta chain) was retrieved from a study of T cells in Graves' hyperthyroidism and ophthalmopathy. Background on the study: Sampling of peripheral blood happened at initial diagnosis, prior to any treatment. Overall study results and limits: Blood also carried most thyroid clonotypes expanded above 0.001. Stable hyperthyroidism was separated from ophthalmopathy by a model based on 13 V-J features.

The germline V gene has CDR1 MNHEY and CDR2 SVGAGI. CDR3 length: 16 residues. On this clonotype itself: Its antigen is not identified. The junction does not match germline at one end; this may be a read error.

Amplified regions were TCR beta CDR3 sequences from RNA transcripts. The HTBI primer set served for first-round RT-PCR of the TCR CDR3. Via MiXCR, TCRdb re-called the multiplex PCR reads, giving one row per CDR3 protein. This table holds fewer than 400,000 distinct CDR3 sequences, over 12% found once. The PBMCs were sourced from fresh peripheral blood (approximately 10 ml). This chain links TRBV6-5 with TRBJ2-1; D may be TRBD2 (6 bases). Sequences were obtained from blood. The sequence came from a man aged 45-65 years with Graves' ophthalmopathy. The CDR3: CAGSYLSGNSYNEQFF. The CDR3 DNA reads as TGTGCCGGCAGTTACCTTAGCGGCAACTCCTACAATGAGCAGTTCTTC.